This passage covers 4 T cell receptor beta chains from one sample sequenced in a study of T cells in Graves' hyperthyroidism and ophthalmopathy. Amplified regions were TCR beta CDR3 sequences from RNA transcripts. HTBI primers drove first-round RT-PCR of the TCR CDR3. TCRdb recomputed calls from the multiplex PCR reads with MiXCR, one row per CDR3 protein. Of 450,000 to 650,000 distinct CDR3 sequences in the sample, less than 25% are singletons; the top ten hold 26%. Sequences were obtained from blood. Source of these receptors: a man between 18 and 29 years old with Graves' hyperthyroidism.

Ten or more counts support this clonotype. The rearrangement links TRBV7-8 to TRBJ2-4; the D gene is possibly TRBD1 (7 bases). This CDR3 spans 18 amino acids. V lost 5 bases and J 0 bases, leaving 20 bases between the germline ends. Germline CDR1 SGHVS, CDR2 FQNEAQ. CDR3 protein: CASSLRGERGLAKNIQYF. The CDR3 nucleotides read TGTGCCAGCAGCCTCAGGGGGGAAAGGGGACTAGCCAAAAACATTCAGTACTTC.

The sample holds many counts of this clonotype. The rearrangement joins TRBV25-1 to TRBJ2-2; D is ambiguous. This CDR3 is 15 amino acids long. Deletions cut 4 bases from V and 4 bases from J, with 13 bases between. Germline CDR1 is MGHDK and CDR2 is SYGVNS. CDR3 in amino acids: CASSARSGRTGELFF. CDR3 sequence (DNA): TGTGCCAGCAGTGCCCGGAGTGGGCGCACCGGGGAGCTGTTTTTT. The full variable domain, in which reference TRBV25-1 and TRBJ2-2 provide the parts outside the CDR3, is EADIYQTPRYLVIGTGKKITLECSQTMGHDKMYWYQQDPGMELHLIHYSYGVNSTEKGDLSSESTVSRIRTEHFPLTLESARPSHTSQYLCASSARSGRTGELFFGEGSRLTVL.

The CDR3 loop is CASTLGNGHGYTF. The CDR3 bases are TGTGCCAGCACCTTGGGGAACGGTCATGGCTACACCTTC. The chain carries TRBV7-9 and TRBJ1-2; the D is unclear. CDR1 SEHNR and CDR2 FQNEAQ come from the germline V gene (reference sequence). CDR3 length equals 13 residues. V shed 7 bases and J shed 6 bases, with 15 bases lying between them.

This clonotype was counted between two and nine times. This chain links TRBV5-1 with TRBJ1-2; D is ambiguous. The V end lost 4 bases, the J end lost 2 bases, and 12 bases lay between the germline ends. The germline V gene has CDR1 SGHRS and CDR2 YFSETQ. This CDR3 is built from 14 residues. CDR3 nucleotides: TGCGCCAGCAGCCAGACCGGACCGAACTATGGCTACACCTTC. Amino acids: CASSQTGPNYGYTF. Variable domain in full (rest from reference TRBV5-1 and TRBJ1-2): KAGVTQTPRYLIKTRGQQVTLSCSPISGHRSVSWYQQTPGQGLQFLFEYFSETQRNKGNFPGRFSGRQFSNSRSEMNVSTLELGDSALYLCASSQTGPNYGYTFGSGTRLTVV.